This passage covers 9 T cell receptor beta chains from one sample sequenced in a study of blood T cell repertoires in COVID-19. Profiling relied on immunoSEQ multiplex PCR, and the TCRdb table lists in-frame clones only, not all of them. This table has over 150,000 clones, 75% to 80% appearing once. The sample was peripheral blood. Every receptor here comes from a woman in her 70s with acute or convalescent COVID-19.

The chain combines TRBV7-3 with TRBJ1-1, with D perhaps matching TRBD1 (6 bases). CDR3 size: 14 residues. V lost 5 bases to trimming and J lost 5 bases, with 15 bases between them. Germline V gives CDR1 SGHTA, CDR2 FQGTGA. The CDR3 coding sequence is TGTGCCAGCAGCGCGAACGGGGGGCTAACTGAAGCTTTCTTT. Protein product: CASSANGGLTEAFF.

This chain joins TRBV10-2 and TRBJ1-1; 8 bases are a match to TRBD1. The CDR3 runs to 14 residues. Germline values: CDR1 WSHSY, CDR2 SAAADI. Losses at the gene ends were 3 bases for V and 4 bases for J; bases not matched to a gene: 4. The CDR3: CASSDRGRTTEAFF. Here the CDR3 DNA reads TGCGCCAGCAGTGACAGGGGGCGGACCACTGAAGCTTTCTTT.

The chain uses TRBV5-8 and TRBJ2-3; 8 positions match TRBD2. The CDR3 length is 15 residues. The J segment lost 7 bases and the V segment lost 4 bases, leaving 11 bases of the junction unmatched. Germline V lookup: CDR1 SGHTS, CDR2 YDEGEE. CDR3 residues: CASSGGSSGTNTQYF. In DNA form, the CDR3 reads TGTGCCAGCAGCGGGGGAAGTAGCGGGACCAATACGCAGTATTTT.

The sample holds a few counts of this clone. The genes are TRBV19 and TRBJ1-6; D unclear. The germline gives CDR1 LNHDA, CDR2 SQIVND (reference sequence). The V end lost 5 bases, the J end lost 7 bases, and 12 bases lay between the germline ends. There are 14 residues in the CDR3. Here the CDR3 reads CASSWAPPNSPLHF. CDR3 in DNA: TGTGCCAGTAGTTGGGCCCCCCCGAATTCACCCCTCCACTTT.

The chain carries TRBV9 and TRBJ2-1; TRBD2 aligns across 10 bases. The CDR3 has 17 amino acids. Trimming took 2 bases from V and 7 from J; bases not matched to a gene: 12. The V gene's germline CDR1 is SGDLS and CDR2 YYNGEE. CDR3 nucleotide sequence: TGTGCCAGCAGCGTTGAAGCTAGCGGGAGAGGGGTGAATGAGCAGTTCTTC. Translating gives CASSVEASGRGVNEQFF.

CDR3 amino acids: CASSSPGNQETQYF. CDR3 sequence (DNA): TGTGCCAGCAGTTCCCCGGGAAACCAAGAGACCCAGTACTTC. The J gene is TRBJ2-5, the V gene TRBV27; maybe TRBD2 (5 bases). In germline, CDR1 is MNHEY, CDR2 SMNVEV (reference sequence). This CDR3 is 14 amino acids long. Trimming took 4 bases from V and 0 from J, leaving 9 bases between them.

The V gene is TRBV5-1, the J gene TRBJ1-1; a possible D gene is TRBD1 (5 bases). Trimming removed 4 bases from V and 3 bases from J, with 16 bases in between. The germline gives CDR1 SGHRS, CDR2 YFSETQ. The CDR3 totals 15 residues. The DNA of the CDR3 is TGCGCCAGCAGCCGTTCGGGGGGAAGTGACACTGAAGCTTTCTTT. Encoded protein: CASSRSGGSDTEAFF.

Only a few counts were recorded for this clone. The chain is built from TRBV5-1 and TRBJ2-1; D may be TRBD2 (5 bases). The V gene lost 0 bases and the J gene lost 7 bases, with 14 bases spanning the gap. Germline CDR1 SGHRS, CDR2 YFSETQ. This CDR3 is 15 amino acids long. CDR3 residues: CASSLARGRENEQFF. CDR3 in DNA: TGCGCCAGCAGCTTGGCACGAGGGAGAGAGAATGAGCAGTTCTTC.

This clone was seen more than once but under ten times. The rearrangement uses TRBV5-1 and TRBJ1-1; D remains ambiguous. V gave up 4 bases and J gave up 5 bases, with 15 bases separating them. The CDR3 contains 14 residues. CDR1 is SGHRS and CDR2 is YFSETQ in the germline V gene. CDR3 region: CASSPDLRGTEAFF. The CDR3 DNA reads as TGCGCCAGCAGCCCCGACCTCCGAGGGACTGAAGCTTTCTTT.